Included here is one TCR beta chain sequence, with context. The antigen is undetermined. A much larger clone is a single base away; this may be a read error. As the CDR3 is not closed by the conserved phenylalanine or tryptophan, this likely results from a read error. This entry is derived from a study of T cell repertoires in cytomegalovirus infection. Study summary: Indications of both CMV infection and matching HLA type were provided by public TCR beta signatures.

This CDR3 comprises 15 residues. Germline values: CDR1 MGHRA, CDR2 YSYEKL. Between the trimmed V and J ends, which lost 4 bases and 2 bases, there was a span of 14 bases. Whole-study results and caveats: The cumulative frequency of public TCR beta families identified carriers of CMV plus the relevant HLA.

One entry per CDR3 protein results from TCRdb running MiXCR on the reads. The sample carries approximately 180,000 distinct CDR3 sequences, roughly a fifth recorded once. The genes are TRBV4-1 and TRBJ2-5; either TRBD1 or TRBD2 may fit D (7 bases each). Sequencing was done on a sample of PBMCs. The sequence came from a human donor in good health (CMV status not recorded). Some clones in this sample may be carry-over from other donors' samples. The CDR3 reads CASSLERGQQETQYL. In DNA form, the CDR3 reads TGCGCCAGCAGCCTAGAGCGGGGACAGCAAGAGACCCAGTACCTC.